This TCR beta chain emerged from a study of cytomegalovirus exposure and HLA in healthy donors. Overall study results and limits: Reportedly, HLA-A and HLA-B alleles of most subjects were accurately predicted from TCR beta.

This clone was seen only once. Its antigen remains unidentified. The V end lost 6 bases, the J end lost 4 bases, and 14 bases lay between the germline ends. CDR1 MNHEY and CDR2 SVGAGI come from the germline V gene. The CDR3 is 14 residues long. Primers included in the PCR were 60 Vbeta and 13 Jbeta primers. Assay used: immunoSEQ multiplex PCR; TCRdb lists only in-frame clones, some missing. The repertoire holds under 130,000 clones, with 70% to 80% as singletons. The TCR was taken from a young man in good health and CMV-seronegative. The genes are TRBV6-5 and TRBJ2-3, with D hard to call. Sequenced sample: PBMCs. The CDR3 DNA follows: TGTGCCAGCAGCCCACTATACCCCCCAGATACGCAGTATTTT. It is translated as CASSPLYPPDTQYF.